The sequence of this T cell receptor (beta chain) was determined in a study of low-dose radiotherapy and immunotherapy resistance in tumors. Study details: Dosing for Cohort 2 consisted of 1 Gy per fraction every two weeks, reaching a total of 13 Gy over 26 weeks. Priming of first-strand cDNA relied on TRAV- and TRBV-specific primers (covering alpha and beta chains).

At least ten counts were recorded for this clonotype. With a V-primer adapter and a constant-region primer, TCRs were amplified for about 20 PCR cycles. TCRdb processed the reads anew with MiXCR; each CDR3 protein has one entry. Among about 46,000 distinct CDR3 sequences, roughly 10% were seen once, and the ten largest hold roughly 6.4%. Time point indicated: before trial treatment. The therapy administered to donors comprised nivolumab, ipilimumab, aspirin, low-dose cyclophosphamide and low-dose radiotherapy. Germline V gene sequence: CDR1 MNHNS, CDR2 SASEGT. V lost 7 bases to trimming and J lost 7 bases, with 11 bases between them. There are 12 residues in the CDR3.

The sequence derives from a female donor with ovarian cancer. Specimen: PBMCs, collected before treatment. The rearrangement links TRBV6-1 to TRBJ2-1; TRBD2 is a possible D gene (5 bases). In DNA form, the CDR3 reads TGTGCCAGCACTAGCCAAGGGAATGAGCAGTTCTTC. This sequence encodes CASTSQGNEQFF.